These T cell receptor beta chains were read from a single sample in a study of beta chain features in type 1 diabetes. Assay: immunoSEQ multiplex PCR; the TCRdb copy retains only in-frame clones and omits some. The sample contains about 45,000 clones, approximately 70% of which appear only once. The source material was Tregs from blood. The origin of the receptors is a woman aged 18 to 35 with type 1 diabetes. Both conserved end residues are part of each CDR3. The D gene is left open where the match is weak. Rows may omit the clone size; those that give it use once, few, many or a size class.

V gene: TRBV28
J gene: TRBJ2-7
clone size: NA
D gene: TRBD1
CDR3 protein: CASSLGTGVHEQYF
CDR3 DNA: TGTGCCAGCAGTTTAGGAACAGGGGTCCACGAGCAGTACTTC

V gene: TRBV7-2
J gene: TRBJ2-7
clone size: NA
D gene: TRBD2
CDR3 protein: CASSRARLAGGQDEQYF
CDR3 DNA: TGTGCCAGCAGCCGCGCGCGACTAGCGGGAGGACAGGACGAGCAGTACTTC

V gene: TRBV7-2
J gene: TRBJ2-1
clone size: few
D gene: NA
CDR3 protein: CASRSLRGEQFF
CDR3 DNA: TGTGCCAGCAGATCTCTACGGGGTGAGCAGTTCTTC

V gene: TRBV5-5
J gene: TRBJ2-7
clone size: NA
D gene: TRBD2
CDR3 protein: CASSSREGYEQYF
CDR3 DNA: TGTGCCAGCAGCTCGAGGGAGGGCTACGAGCAGTACTTC

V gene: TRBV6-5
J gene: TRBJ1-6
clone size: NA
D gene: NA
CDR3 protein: CASSYFSGSAPPLHF
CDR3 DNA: TGTGCCAGCAGTTATTTTTCAGGTAGTGCGCCACCCCTCCACTTT

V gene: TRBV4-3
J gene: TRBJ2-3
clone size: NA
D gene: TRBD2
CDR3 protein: CASSQGAGDTQYF
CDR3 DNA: TGCGCCAGCAGCCAAGGAGCGGGGGATACGCAGTATTTT

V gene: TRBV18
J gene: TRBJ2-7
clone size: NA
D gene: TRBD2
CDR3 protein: CASSPSGGDYEQYF
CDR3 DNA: TGTGCCAGCTCACCCAGCGGGGGGGACTACGAGCAGTACTTC

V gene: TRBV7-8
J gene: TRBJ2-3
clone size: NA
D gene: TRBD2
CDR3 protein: CASSWGRLAGTDTQYF
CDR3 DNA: TGTGCCAGCAGCTGGGGGCGGCTAGCGGGGACAGATACGCAGTATTTT

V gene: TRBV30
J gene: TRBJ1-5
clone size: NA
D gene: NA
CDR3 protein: CAWSVTNGEPQHF
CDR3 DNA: TGTGCCTGGAGCGTGACTAATGGAGAGCCCCAGCATTTT

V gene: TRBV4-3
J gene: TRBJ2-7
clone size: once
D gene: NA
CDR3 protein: CASSKSASSYEQYF
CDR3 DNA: TGCGCCAGCAGCAAGAGTGCTAGCTCCTACGAGCAGTACTTC

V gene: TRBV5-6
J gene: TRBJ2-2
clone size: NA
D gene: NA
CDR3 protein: CASSGDRMVTGELFF
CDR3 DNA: TGTGCCAGCAGCGGAGACAGAATGGTCACCGGGGAGCTGTTTTTT

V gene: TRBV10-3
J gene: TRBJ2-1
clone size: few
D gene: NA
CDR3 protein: CAISGIQGSSYNEQFF
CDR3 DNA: TGTGCCATCAGTGGGATCCAGGGTAGCTCATACAATGAGCAGTTCTTC

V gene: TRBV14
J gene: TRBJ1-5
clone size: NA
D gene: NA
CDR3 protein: CASSQPAGPQHF
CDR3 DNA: TGTGCCAGCAGCCAGCCGGCGGGGCCCCAGCATTTT

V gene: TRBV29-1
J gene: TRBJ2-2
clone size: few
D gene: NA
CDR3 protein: CSVETPGELFF
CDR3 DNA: TGCAGCGTTGAGACTCCCGGGGAGCTGTTTTTT

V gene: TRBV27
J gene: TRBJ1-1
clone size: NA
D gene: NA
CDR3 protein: CASSFFLGRKAFF
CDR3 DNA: TGTGCCAGCAGTTTTTTTTTAGGCAGGAAAGCTTTCTTT

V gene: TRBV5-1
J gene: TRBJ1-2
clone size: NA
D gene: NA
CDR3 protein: CASSLGDITITNYGYTF
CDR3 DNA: TGCGCCAGCAGCTTGGGGGACATAACTATAACTAACTATGGCTACACCTTC

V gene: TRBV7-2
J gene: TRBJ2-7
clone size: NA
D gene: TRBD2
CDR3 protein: CASSRTSGGAEYEQYF
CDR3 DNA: TGTGCCAGCAGTAGAACTAGCGGGGGGGCTGAGTACGAGCAGTACTTC

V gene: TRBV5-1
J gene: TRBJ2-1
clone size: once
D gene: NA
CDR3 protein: CASSLGTQGLSEQFF
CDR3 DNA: TGCGCCAGCAGCTTGGGTACTCAGGGTCTCAGTGAGCAGTTCTTC

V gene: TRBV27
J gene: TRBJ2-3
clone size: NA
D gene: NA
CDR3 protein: CASSPRGDTQYF
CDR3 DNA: TGTGCCAGCAGCCCTAGGGGAGATACGCAGTATTTT

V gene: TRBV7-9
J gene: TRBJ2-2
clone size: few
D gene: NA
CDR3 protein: CASSFLEGFTGELFF
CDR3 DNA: TGTGCCAGCAGCTTTTTGGAGGGGTTCACCGGGGAGCTGTTTTTT

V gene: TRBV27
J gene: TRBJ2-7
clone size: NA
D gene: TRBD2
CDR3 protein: CASKGWTSGRSYEQYF
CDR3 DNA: TGTGCCAGCAAGGGTTGGACTAGCGGGAGATCCTACGAGCAGTACTTC

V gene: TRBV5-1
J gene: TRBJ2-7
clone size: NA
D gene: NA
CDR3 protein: CASSGRGADEQYF
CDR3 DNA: TGCGCCAGCAGCGGCAGGGGGGCCGACGAGCAGTACTTC

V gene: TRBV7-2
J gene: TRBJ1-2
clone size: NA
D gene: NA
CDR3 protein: CASSLARLGPGGYTF
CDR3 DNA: TGTGCCAGCAGCTTAGCCCGTCTCGGGCCAGGGGGCTACACCTTC

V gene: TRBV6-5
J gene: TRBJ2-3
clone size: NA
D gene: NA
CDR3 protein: CASAHGDTDTQYF
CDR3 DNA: TGTGCCAGCGCCCACGGTGACACAGATACGCAGTATTTT

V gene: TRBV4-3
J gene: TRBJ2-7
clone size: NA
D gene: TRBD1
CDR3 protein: CASSQDPPGTAPPQYF
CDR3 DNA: TGCGCCAGCAGCCAAGATCCCCCGGGGACAGCCCCACCGCAGTACTTC

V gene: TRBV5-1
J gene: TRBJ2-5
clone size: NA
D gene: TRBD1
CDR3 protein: CASSYTGVETQYF
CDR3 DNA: TGCGCCAGCAGCTACACAGGGGTGGAGACCCAGTACTTC

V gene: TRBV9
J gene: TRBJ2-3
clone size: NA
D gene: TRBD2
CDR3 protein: CASSVGTSITQYF
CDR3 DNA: TGTGCCAGCAGCGTAGGGACTAGCATTACGCAGTATTTT

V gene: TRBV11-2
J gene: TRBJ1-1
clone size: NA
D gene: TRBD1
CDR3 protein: CASSPDRVAEAFF
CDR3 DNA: TGTGCCAGCAGCCCCGACAGGGTAGCTGAAGCTTTCTTT

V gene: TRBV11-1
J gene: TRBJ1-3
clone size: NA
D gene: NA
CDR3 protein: CASSPTGGNTIYF
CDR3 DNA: TGTGCCAGCAGCCCTACAGGAGGAAACACCATATATTTT

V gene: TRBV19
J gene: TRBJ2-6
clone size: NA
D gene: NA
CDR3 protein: CASRLTGANVLTF
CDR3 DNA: TGTGCCAGTAGACTGACTGGGGCCAACGTCCTGACTTTC

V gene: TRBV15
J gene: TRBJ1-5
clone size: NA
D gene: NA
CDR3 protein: CATSRERGTGNQPQHF
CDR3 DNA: TGTGCCACCAGCAGAGAAAGGGGTACAGGGAATCAGCCCCAGCATTTT

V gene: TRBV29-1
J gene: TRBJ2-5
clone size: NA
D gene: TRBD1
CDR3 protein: CSVLPPTGGRETQYF
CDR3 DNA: TGCAGCGTTCTCCCCCCGACAGGGGGGCGGGAGACCCAGTACTTC

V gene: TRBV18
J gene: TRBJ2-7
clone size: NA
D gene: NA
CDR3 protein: CASSLGSINEQYF
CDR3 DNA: TGTGCCAGCTCGCTCGGGAGTATCAACGAGCAGTACTTC

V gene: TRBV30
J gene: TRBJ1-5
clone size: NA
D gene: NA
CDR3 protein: CAWSPQGNQPQHF
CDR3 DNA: TGTGCCTGGAGTCCCCAGGGCAATCAGCCCCAGCATTTT

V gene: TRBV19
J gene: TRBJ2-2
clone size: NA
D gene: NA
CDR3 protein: CASRSLGANTGELFF
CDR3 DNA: TGTGCCAGTAGATCCCTAGGAGCGAACACCGGGGAGCTGTTTTTT

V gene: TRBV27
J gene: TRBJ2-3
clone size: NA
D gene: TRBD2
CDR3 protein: CASTDSWGGYGTDTQYF
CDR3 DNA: TGTGCCAGCACCGACTCATGGGGGGGATACGGCACAGATACGCAGTATTTT

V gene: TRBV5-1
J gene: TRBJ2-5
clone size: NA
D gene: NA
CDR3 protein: CASRASTGSQETQYF
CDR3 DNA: TGCGCCAGCAGGGCGTCAACAGGGTCTCAAGAGACCCAGTACTTC